This entry features one TCR beta chain sequence. This specimen comes from a study of cytomegalovirus exposure and HLA in healthy donors. The donors were healthy bone marrow donors. Germline V CDR1 and CDR2: MNHEY, SVGAGI. This CDR3 region has 16 residues. The J segment lost 3 bases and the V segment lost 4 bases, leaving 7 bases of the junction unmatched. The PCR employed 60 Vbeta primers together with 13 Jbeta primers. Produced via immunoSEQ multiplex PCR; TCRdb's table is partial and in-frame only. The sample includes 150,000 to 200,000 clones, roughly 73% of them seen just once. The chain recombines TRBV6-5 with TRBJ1-5; 9 nucleotides agree with TRBD1. The receptor was isolated from a woman aged 25 to 39 in good health and CMV-seronegative. Sequenced sample: PBMCs. The CDR3 DNA follows: TGTGCCAGCAGTTTTTTGGACAGGGGATTCAATCAGCCCCAGCATTTT. Encoded protein: CASSFLDRGFNQPQHF.